A single sample gave rise to the 23 T cell receptor beta chains below, sequenced in a study of cytomegalovirus exposure and HLA in healthy donors. This PCR relied on a set of 60 Vbeta primers and 13 Jbeta primers. Measured with immunoSEQ multiplex PCR; TCRdb has only the in-frame clones, and not every one. The table shows approximately 160,000 clones, with roughly 79% occurring only once. Material: PBMCs. The receptors come from a male donor in good health and CMV-seropositive.

This chain links TRBV6-1 with TRBJ1-1; 7 bases are shared with TRBD1. V shed 5 bases, J shed 3 bases, and the junction held 9 bases outside the gene matches. Germline lookup yields CDR1 MNHNS and CDR2 SASEGT. This CDR3 contains 15 residues. CDR3 region: CASSRQGPRDTEAFF. As DNA, the CDR3 is TGTGCCAGCAGTAGACAGGGACCGAGGGACACTGAAGCTTTCTTT.

J is TRBJ2-1 and V is TRBV19; D is perhaps TRBD1 (6 bases). The ends were cut back, 8 bases at V and 4 bases at J, with 12 bases in the middle. The germline V gene has CDR1 LNHDA and CDR2 SQIVND (reference sequence). The CDR3 is 13 residues long. CDR3 bases: TGTGCCAGTGCCGGGACACTATACAATGAGCAGTTCTTC. Protein sequence: CASAGTLYNEQFF.

J is TRBJ1-2 and V is TRBV13; 10 nucleotides match TRBD1. CDR3 length equals 14 residues. CDR1 is PRHDT and CDR2 is FYEKMQ in the germline V gene (reference sequence). Trimming took 5 bases from V and 2 from J; bases not matched to a gene: 2. The CDR3 protein is CASSPGQGNYGYTF. The CDR3 nucleotides read TGTGCCAGCAGCCCGGGACAGGGGAACTATGGCTACACCTTC.

This clone was counted once. V usage is TRBV7-3 and J usage is TRBJ2-3; weak D call: TRBD2 (5 bases). V lost 0 bases to trimming and J lost 9 bases, with 16 bases between them. The CDR3 has 15 amino acids. The germline gives CDR1 SGHTA, CDR2 FQGTGA. The CDR3 sequence is CASSLTFTRIGTQYF. The CDR3 DNA is TGTGCCAGCAGCTTAACGTTCACTAGAATCGGGACGCAGTATTTT.

The V gene is TRBV6-5, the J gene TRBJ2-1; D unclear. The CDR3 consists of 14 residues. V lost 2 bases and J lost 3, with 8 bases in between. Germline V gene lookup returns CDR1 MNHEY and CDR2 SVGAGI. The CDR3 is CASSYHELYNEQFF. The CDR3 coding sequence is TGTGCCAGCAGTTACCACGAGCTCTACAATGAGCAGTTCTTC.

A remark on this clone: The junction and the germline gene differ at one end; a read error may be behind it. The chain couples TRBV7-9 to TRBJ2-2; weak D call: TRBD1 (5 bases). The germline gives CDR1 SEHNR, CDR2 FQNEAQ (reference sequence). The length of the CDR3 is 18 residues. The CDR3 DNA reads as TGTTCCAGCAGCTTGGTCCGATTCTGGGGCCACGACACCGGGGAGCTGTTTTTT. Residues: CSSSLVRFWGHDTGELFF.

The rearrangement uses TRBV12-5 and TRBJ1-6; D gene unclear. Per germline, CDR1 LGHNT and CDR2 FRNRAP. V was shortened by 0 bases and J by 9 bases, with 9 bases between the two germline ends. The CDR3 spans 14 residues. The CDR3 spells CASGLVGRSSPLHF. CDR3 in DNA: TGTGCTAGTGGTTTGGTGGGGAGGAGTTCACCCCTCCACTTT.

This clone occurred a few times. CDR3 in DNA: TGCAGCGTAGCCCAGGCGGGGGACCACAATGAGCAGTTCTTC. Encoded protein: CSVAQAGDHNEQFF. The V call is TRBV29-1, the J call TRBJ2-1; TRBD2 agrees at 7 bases. This CDR3 region has 14 residues. Trimming removed 6 bases from V and 5 bases from J; junction bases left unmatched: 10. Germline V lookup: CDR1 SQVTM, CDR2 ANQGSEA.

This clone was detected only once. The junction departs from the called germline gene at one end, perhaps through a read error. The chain carries TRBV6-5 and TRBJ1-4, with TRBD1 identical over 8 bases. This CDR3 is 15 amino acids long. Per germline, CDR1 MNHEY and CDR2 SVGAGI. The CDR3 DNA sequence: TGTGCCAGCAATTACTCGAGGGACAGGAATGAAAAACTGTTTTTT. Translated: CASNYSRDRNEKLFF.

The chain joins TRBV19 to TRBJ1-1, with D tentatively TRBD1 (5 bases). Trimming cost V 7 bases and J 7 bases, with 16 bases left between them. The CDR3 has 13 residues. Germline lookup yields CDR1 LNHDA and CDR2 SQIVND (reference sequence). The CDR3 loop reads CASTGHRFDEAFF. The CDR3 DNA follows: TGTGCCAGTACAGGACACCGGTTCGATGAAGCTTTCTTT. Supplemented by reference TRBV19 and TRBJ1-1, the full variable domain reads DGGITQSPKYLFRKEGQNVTLSCEQNLNHDAMYWYRQDPGQGLRLIYYSQIVNDFQKGDIAEGYSVSREKKESFPLTVTSAQKNPTAFYLCASTGHRFDEAFFGQGTRLTVV.

The V and J genes are TRBV6-1 and TRBJ1-2; D uncertain. Between the trimmed V and J ends, which lost 5 bases and 7 bases, there was a span of 11 bases. The CDR3 extends over 12 amino acids. CDR1 is MNHNS, CDR2 SASEGT, per germline. The CDR3, as DNA: TGTGCCAGCAGTAACCTAGTGGGTGGCTACACCTTC. This encodes CASSNLVGGYTF.

This clone was seen only once. The genes are TRBV9 and TRBJ2-1; a possible D gene is TRBD1 (6 bases). Per germline, CDR1 SGDLS and CDR2 YYNGEE. V dropped 1 base and J dropped 9 bases, with 8 bases sitting between them. This CDR3 has 12 residues. This chain's CDR3 is CASSVIGGEQFF. The CDR3 DNA is TGTGCCAGCAGCGTAATAGGGGGTGAGCAGTTCTTC.

The rearrangement uses TRBV6-6 and TRBJ2-2, with D maybe TRBD1 (6 bases). Trimming took off 0 bases at V and 2 bases at J, with 7 bases between the two ends. This CDR3 has 15 amino acids. The V gene's germline CDR1 is MNHNY and CDR2 SVGAGI (reference sequence). The CDR3 is CASSYSDRNTGELFF. CDR3 in DNA: TGTGCCAGCAGTTACTCGGACAGAAACACCGGGGAGCTGTTTTTT.

The J gene is TRBJ1-1, the V gene TRBV6-6, with a weak D call TRBD1 (6 bases). V lost 6 bases and J lost 2, with 13 bases in between. There are 14 residues in the CDR3. CDR1 is MNHNY and CDR2 is SVGAGI in the germline V gene (reference sequence). As DNA, the CDR3 is TGTGCCAGCAGACCCGGGACACAAAACACTGAAGCTTTCTTT. It yields the protein CASRPGTQNTEAFF.

This sequence joins TRBV19 and TRBJ2-7; 9 positions agree with TRBD1. Germline-derived CDR1 and CDR2 are LNHDA and SQIVND (reference sequence). The CDR3 covers 13 residues. V dropped 3 bases and J dropped 6; count of bases not matched to a gene: 3. The chain's CDR3 is CASSITGGAEQYF. In DNA form, the CDR3 reads TGTGCCAGTAGTATTACAGGGGGCGCCGAGCAGTACTTC.

V gene TRBV6-1 combines with J gene TRBJ1-5, with 7 bases that match TRBD1. Trimming cost V 2 bases and J 1 base; bases outside gene matches: 5. The CDR3 has 16 amino acids. Germline V gives CDR1 MNHNS, CDR2 SASEGT. DNA of the CDR3: TGTGCCAGCAGTGAACAGACAGGGCTGAGCAATCAGCCCCAGCATTTT. Amino acid sequence: CASSEQTGLSNQPQHF.

This clone was observed a few times. The rearrangement uses TRBV19 and TRBJ1-1; D is perhaps TRBD1 (6 bases). The V and J ends lost 6 bases and 3 bases respectively, with 17 bases between them. Germline loops: CDR1 LNHDA, CDR2 SQIVND (reference sequence). The length of the CDR3 is 15 residues. This CDR3 reads CASRGPGVGDTEAFF. The CDR3 nucleotides are TGTGCCAGTAGGGGCCCAGGGGTGGGGGACACTGAAGCTTTCTTT.

The gene calls are TRBV9 and TRBJ2-7, with TRBD1 matching over 8 bases. This CDR3 is 14 amino acids long. CDR1 and CDR2 (germline): SGDLS, YYNGEE. After removal of 4 bases from V and 5 bases from J, the junction contained 8 bases not matched to a gene. CDR3 region: CASSRQGIRDEQYF. The CDR3 DNA reads as TGTGCCAGCAGCCGACAGGGGATTAGGGACGAGCAGTACTTC. Filled out from reference TRBV9 and TRBJ2-7, the complete variable domain reads DSGVTQTPKHLITATGQRVTLRCSPRSGDLSVYWYQQSLDQGLQFLIQYYNGEERAKGNILERFSAQQFPDLHSELNLSSLELGDSALYFCASSRQGIRDEQYFGPGTRLTVT.

This rearrangement joins TRBV9 to TRBJ2-3; 7 nucleotides align to TRBD1. The V gene's germline CDR1 is SGDLS and CDR2 YYNGEE. Trimming at V came to 0 bases and at J to 4 bases, leaving 5 bases not matched to a gene. This CDR3 has 15 amino acids. The CDR3 sequence is CASSVADRAPDTQYF. CDR3 nucleotide sequence: TGTGCCAGCAGCGTAGCCGACAGGGCCCCAGATACGCAGTATTTT.

The V gene is TRBV6-1, the J gene TRBJ2-7, with D perhaps matching TRBD1 (6 bases). Germline V lookup: CDR1 MNHNS, CDR2 SASEGT. V was pared by 3 bases and J by 3 bases, with 12 bases between. The CDR3 covers 14 residues. The CDR3 DNA reads as TGTGCCAGCAGTGATTCAGGGGCCTACTACGAGCAGTACTTC. Amino acid sequence: CASSDSGAYYEQYF.

The chain joins TRBV7-6 to TRBJ1-3; D gene uncertain. The germline CDR1 and CDR2 sequences are SGHVS and FNYEAQ. V was cut by 0 bases and J by 3 bases, with 15 bases left in between. This CDR3 has 17 residues. CDR3 amino acids: CASSLAVGGSGGNTIYF. CDR3 in DNA: TGTGCCAGCAGCTTAGCGGTTGGAGGGAGCGGTGGAAACACCATATATTTT.

The V call is TRBV14, the J call TRBJ2-5; unclear D gene. V was clipped by 0 bases and J by 3 bases, with 8 bases between them. The CDR3 is 14 amino acids. Germline V gives CDR1 SGHDN, CDR2 FVKESK. Written as DNA, the CDR3 is TGTGCCAGCAGCCAAGAACTTTTAGAAGAGACCCAGTACTTC. Translated, it gives CASSQELLEETQYF.

V is TRBV11-2 and J is TRBJ2-2; D perhaps matches TRBD1 (5 bases). Trimming cost V 1 base and J 2 bases, with 11 bases left between them. Germline V CDR1 and CDR2: SGHAT, FQNNGV. This CDR3 region has 16 residues. The CDR3 DNA sequence: TGTGCCAGCAGCTTAGTAGCAGGGAAAAACACCGGGGAGCTGTTTTTT. Protein sequence: CASSLVAGKNTGELFF.